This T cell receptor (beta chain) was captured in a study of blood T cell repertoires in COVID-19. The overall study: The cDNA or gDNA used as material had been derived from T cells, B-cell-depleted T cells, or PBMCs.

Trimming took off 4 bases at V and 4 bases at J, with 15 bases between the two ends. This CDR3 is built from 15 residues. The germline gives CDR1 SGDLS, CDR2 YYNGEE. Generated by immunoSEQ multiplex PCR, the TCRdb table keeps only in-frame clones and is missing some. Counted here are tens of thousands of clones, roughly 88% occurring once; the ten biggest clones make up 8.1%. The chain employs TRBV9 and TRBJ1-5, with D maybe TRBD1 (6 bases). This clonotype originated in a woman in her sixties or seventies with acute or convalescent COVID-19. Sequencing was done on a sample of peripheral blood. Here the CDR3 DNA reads TGTGCCAGCAGCCAAGGGTCCCAGGGGAATCAGCCCCAGCATTTT. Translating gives CASSQGSQGNQPQHF.